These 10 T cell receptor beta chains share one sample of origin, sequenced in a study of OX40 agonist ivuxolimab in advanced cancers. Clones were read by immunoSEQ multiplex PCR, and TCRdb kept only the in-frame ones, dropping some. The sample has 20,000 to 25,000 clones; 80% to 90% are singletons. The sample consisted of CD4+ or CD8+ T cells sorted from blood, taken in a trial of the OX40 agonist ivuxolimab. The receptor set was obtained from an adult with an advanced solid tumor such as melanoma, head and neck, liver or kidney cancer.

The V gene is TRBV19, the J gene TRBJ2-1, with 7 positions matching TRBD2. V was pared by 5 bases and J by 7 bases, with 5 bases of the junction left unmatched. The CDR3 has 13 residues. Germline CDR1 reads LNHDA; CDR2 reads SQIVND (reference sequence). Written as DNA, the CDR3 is TGTGCCAGTAGTGGACTAGTTATTAATGAGCAGTTCTTC. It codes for CASSGLVINEQFF.

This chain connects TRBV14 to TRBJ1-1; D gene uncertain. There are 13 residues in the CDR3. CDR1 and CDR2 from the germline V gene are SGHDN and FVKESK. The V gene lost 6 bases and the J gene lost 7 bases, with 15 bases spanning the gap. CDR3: CASRRSEKNEAFF. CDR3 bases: TGTGCCAGCAGGAGGAGTGAAAAGAATGAAGCTTTCTTT.

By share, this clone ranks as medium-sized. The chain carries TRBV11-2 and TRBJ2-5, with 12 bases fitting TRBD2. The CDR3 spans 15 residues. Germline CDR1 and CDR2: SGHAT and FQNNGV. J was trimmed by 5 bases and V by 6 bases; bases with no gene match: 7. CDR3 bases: TGTGCCAGCAGTCCCCTAGCGGGGGGGCCTGAGACCCAGTACTTC. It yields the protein CASSPLAGGPETQYF.

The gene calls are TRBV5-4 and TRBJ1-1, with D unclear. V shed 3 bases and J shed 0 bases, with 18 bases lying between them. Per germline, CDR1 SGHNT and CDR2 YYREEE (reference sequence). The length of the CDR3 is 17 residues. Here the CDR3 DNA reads TGTGCCAGCAGCTCTCTGGTCCCGATGGGAATGAACACTGAAGCTTTCTTT. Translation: CASSSLVPMGMNTEAFF.

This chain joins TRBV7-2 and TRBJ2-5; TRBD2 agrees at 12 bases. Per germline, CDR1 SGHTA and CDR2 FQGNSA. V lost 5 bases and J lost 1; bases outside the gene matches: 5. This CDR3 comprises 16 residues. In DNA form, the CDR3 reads TGTGCCAGCAGCCTACGACTAGCGGGGGCCCAAGAGACCCAGTACTTC. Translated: CASSLRLAGAQETQYF.

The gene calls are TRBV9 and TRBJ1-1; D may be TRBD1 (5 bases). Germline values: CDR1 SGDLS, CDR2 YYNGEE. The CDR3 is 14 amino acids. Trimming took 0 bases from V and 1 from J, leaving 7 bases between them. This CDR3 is CASSVGGRNTEAFF. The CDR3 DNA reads TGTGCCAGCAGCGTAGGGGGGAGGAACACTGAAGCTTTCTTT.

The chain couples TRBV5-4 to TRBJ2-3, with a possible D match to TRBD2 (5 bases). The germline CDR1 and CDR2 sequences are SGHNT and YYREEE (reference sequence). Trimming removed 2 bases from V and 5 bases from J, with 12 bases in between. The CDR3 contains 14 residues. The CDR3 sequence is CASSLLGGEDTQYF. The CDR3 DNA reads TGTGCCAGCAGCTTACTAGGTGGGGAAGATACGCAGTATTTT.

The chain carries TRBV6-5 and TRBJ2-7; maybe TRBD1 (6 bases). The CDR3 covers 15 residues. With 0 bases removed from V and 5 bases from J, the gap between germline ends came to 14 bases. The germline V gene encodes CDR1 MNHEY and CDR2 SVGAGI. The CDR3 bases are TGTGCCAGCAGTTACTCGATTAGGGCAGGGGACGAGCAGTACTTC. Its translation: CASSYSIRAGDEQYF.

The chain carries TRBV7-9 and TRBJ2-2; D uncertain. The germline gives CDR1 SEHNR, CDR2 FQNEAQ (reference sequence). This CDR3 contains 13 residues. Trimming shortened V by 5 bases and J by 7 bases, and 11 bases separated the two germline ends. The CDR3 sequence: CASSHSEGGELFF. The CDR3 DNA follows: TGTGCCAGCAGCCACAGCGAAGGCGGGGAGCTGTTTTTT.

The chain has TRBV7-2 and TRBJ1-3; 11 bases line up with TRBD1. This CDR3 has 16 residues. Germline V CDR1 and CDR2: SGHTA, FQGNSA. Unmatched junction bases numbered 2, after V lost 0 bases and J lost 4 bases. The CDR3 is CASSLAGQGAGNTIYF. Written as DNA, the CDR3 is TGTGCCAGCAGCTTAGCAGGACAGGGGGCGGGAAACACCATATATTTT.